These 14 T cell receptor beta chains share one sample of origin, sequenced in a study of CD8 T cells in ankylosing spondylitis. TCRdb reprocessed the 5' RACE reads with MiXCR, giving one entry per CDR3 protein. The sample lists under 150,000 distinct CDR3 sequences; 9.3% were seen once. The sequenced sample was blood, either unsorted or a sorted T cell fraction (not recorded which). The receptors here all came from a male donor with ankylosing spondylitis or in good health (not recorded which).

This clonotype has a count of ten or more. The rearrangement joins TRBV10-3 to TRBJ2-4; no reliable D call. V lost 2 bases to trimming and J lost 1 base, with 18 bases between them. CDR3 length: 18 amino acids. Germline CDR1 ENHRY, CDR2 SYGVKD. The CDR3 reads CAISESLEFSLAKNIQYF. The CDR3 DNA reads TGTGCCATCAGTGAGAGTCTGGAGTTTAGCCTTGCCAAAAACATTCAGTACTTC.

CDR3 sequence reads: CSVEFLGQDVTDTQYF. The CDR3 DNA reads TGCAGCGTTGAATTCTTGGGACAGGACGTCACAGATACGCAGTATTTT. This chain connects TRBV29-1 to TRBJ2-3; 8 bases line up with TRBD1. V dropped 2 bases and J dropped 2; count of bases not matched to a gene: 9. The length of the CDR3 is 16 residues. Germline V lookup: CDR1 SQVTM, CDR2 ANQGSEA.

Only a few counts were recorded for this clonotype. V is TRBV18 and J is TRBJ2-1, with 10 positions matching TRBD2. Germline V gene data show CDR1 as KGHSH and CDR2 as LQKENI. Trimming took 6 bases from V and 3 from J; bases not matched to a gene: 11. The CDR3 length is 17 residues. As DNA, the CDR3 is TGTGCCAGCTCCCCGACTAGCGGGTTGACCCACTACAATGAGCAGTTCTTC. This codes for CASSPTSGLTHYNEQFF.

This clonotype was observed at least ten times. This rearrangement joins TRBV24-1 to TRBJ2-7; perhaps TRBD2 as D (6 bases). The CDR3 has 12 amino acids. The germline V gene encodes CDR1 KGHDR and CDR2 SFDVKD. The V gene lost 7 bases and the J gene lost 4 bases, with 10 bases spanning the gap. In DNA form, the CDR3 reads TGTGCCACCAGGCAGGGACTTTACGAGCAGTACTTC. This encodes CATRQGLYEQYF.

This clonotype came up a few times. The V gene is TRBV15, the J gene TRBJ2-2, with D perhaps TRBD1 (5 bases). CDR1 is LNHNV, CDR2 YYDKDF, per germline (reference sequence). The length of the CDR3 is 13 residues. V was clipped by 8 bases and J by 3 bases, with 10 bases between them. CDR3 residues: CATGATDTGELFF. In DNA, the CDR3 is TGTGCCACCGGGGCTACCGACACCGGGGAGCTGTTTTTT.

In its sample, this clonotype was seen many times. The chain employs TRBV5-1 and TRBJ2-2; no clear D. The CDR3 has 14 residues. From germline, CDR1 is SGHRS and CDR2 YFSETQ. V lost 1 base to trimming and J lost 6 bases, with 10 bases between them. The CDR3 sequence: CASSLYWVAGELFF. For the CDR3, the DNA is TGCGCCAGCAGCTTGTATTGGGTTGCCGGGGAGCTGTTTTTT.

As regards this clonotype: A much larger clone differs by one base, so this may be a read error. The CDR3 does not end in the conserved phenylalanine or tryptophan, so this is likely a read error. The CDR3 DNA reads TGTGCCAGCAGTACTGACAGGGTTGAGCAGTTCATC. It specifies CASSTDRVEQFI. V is TRBV25-1 and J is TRBJ2-1; 7 positions match TRBD1. Trimming at V came to 5 bases and at J to 9 bases, leaving 4 bases not matched to a gene. CDR3 length: 12 residues. The germline V gene has CDR1 MGHDK and CDR2 SYGVNS.

This clonotype showed up just a few times. J is TRBJ2-3 and V is TRBV5-1; maybe TRBD1 (6 bases). Germline assignment: CDR1 SGHRS and CDR2 YFSETQ. Trimming removed 4 bases at V and 3 bases at J, with 18 bases between. The CDR3 has 16 amino acids. CDR3 bases: TGCGCCAGCAGCCTTACGACAGGCGGCAATACAGATACGCAGTATTTT. It translates to CASSLTTGGNTDTQYF.

At least ten counts were recorded for this clonotype. The chain's CDR3 is CASSLYPAGEDLSYEQYF. The CDR3 nucleotides are TGCGCCAGCAGCTTGTATCCAGCGGGAGAGGATCTTTCCTACGAGCAGTACTTC. The chain recombines TRBV5-1 with TRBJ2-7, with TRBD2 matching over 8 bases. This CDR3 contains 18 residues. The germline gives CDR1 SGHRS, CDR2 YFSETQ. After removal of 1 base from V and 1 base from J, the junction contained 13 bases not matched to a gene.

This chain uses TRBV5-1 with TRBJ2-3, with D unclear. CDR1 and CDR2 (germline): SGHRS, YFSETQ. Trimming left V 1 base short and J 2 bases short, with 5 bases between. The CDR3 covers 13 residues. CDR3: CASSLRATDTQYF. CDR3 nucleotide sequence: TGCGCCAGCAGCTTGAGGGCCACAGATACGCAGTATTTT. Using reference TRBV5-1 and TRBJ2-3 for the parts outside the CDR3, the full variable domain is KAGVTQTPRYLIKTRGQQVTLSCSPISGHRSVSWYQQTPGQGLQFLFEYFSETQRNKGNFPGRFSGRQFSNSRSEMNVSTLELGDSALYLCASSLRATDTQYFGPGTRLTVL.

This chain connects TRBV4-2 to TRBJ2-3; 9 positions match TRBD2. The CDR3 is 16 amino acids. CDR1 and CDR2 (germline): LGHNA, YNFKEQ. V dropped 1 base and J dropped 5; count of bases not matched to a gene: 7. CDR3 coding DNA: TGTGCCAGCAGCCAAGTTAACGCGGGAGGGAAAGATACGCAGTATTTT. It translates to CASSQVNAGGKDTQYF.

This clonotype was picked up many times. The rearrangement joins TRBV12-3 or TRBV12-4 to TRBJ1-1; D uncertain. This CDR3 contains 12 residues. V dropped 4 bases and J dropped 6 bases, with 9 bases sitting between them. The CDR3 is CASSSQSAEAFF. The CDR3, as DNA: TGTGCCAGCAGTTCTCAGTCCGCTGAAGCTTTCTTT.

This chain links TRBV7-9 with TRBJ2-7; no reliable D call. The CDR3 extends over 12 amino acids. V was clipped by 11 bases and J by 5 bases, with 16 bases between them. Germline values: CDR1 SEHNR, CDR2 FQNEAQ (reference sequence). CDR3 DNA: TGTGCCGGGAACGTCAGAGATGACGAGCAGTACTTC. Amino acids: CAGNVRDDEQYF.

The chain links TRBV5-4 to TRBJ2-1; 9 positions agree with TRBD1. Germline V gene sequence: CDR1 SGHNT, CDR2 YYREEE (reference sequence). Unmatched junction bases numbered 12, after V lost 7 bases and J lost 7 bases. The CDR3 runs to 15 residues. The DNA of the CDR3 is TGTGCCAGCTTCGACTCGGCGACAGGGGGTAATGAGCAGTTCTTC. This sequence encodes CASFDSATGGNEQFF. The full variable domain, with the rest looked up from reference TRBV5-4 and TRBJ2-1, is ETGVTQSPTHLIKTRGQQVTLRCSSQSGHNTVSWYQQALGQGPQFIFQYYREEENGRGNFPPRFSGLQFPNYSSELNVNALELDDSALYLCASFDSATGGNEQFFGPGTRLTVL.